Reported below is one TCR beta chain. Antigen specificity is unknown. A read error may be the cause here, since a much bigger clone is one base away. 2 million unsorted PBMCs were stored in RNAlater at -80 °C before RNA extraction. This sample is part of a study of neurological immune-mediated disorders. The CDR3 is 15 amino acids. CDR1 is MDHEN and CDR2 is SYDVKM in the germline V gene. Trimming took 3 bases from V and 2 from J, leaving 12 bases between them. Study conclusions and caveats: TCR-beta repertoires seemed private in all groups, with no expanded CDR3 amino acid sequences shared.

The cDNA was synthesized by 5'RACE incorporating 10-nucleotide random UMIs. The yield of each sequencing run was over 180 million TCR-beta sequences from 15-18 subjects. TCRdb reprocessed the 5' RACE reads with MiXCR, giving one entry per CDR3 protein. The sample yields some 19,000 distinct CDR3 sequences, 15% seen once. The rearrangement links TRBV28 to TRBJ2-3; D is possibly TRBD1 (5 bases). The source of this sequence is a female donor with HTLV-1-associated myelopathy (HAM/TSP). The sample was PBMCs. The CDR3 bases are TGTGCCAGCAGTTTTTTATGGGGCGACACAGATACGCAGTATTTT. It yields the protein CASSFLWGDTDTQYF.